Below are 14 T cell receptor beta chains sequenced from a single sample in a study of T-cell reconstitution after alpha-beta-depleted transplantation in children. The TCRbeta library incorporated unique molecular identifiers. TCRdb passed the PCR reads through MiXCR, listing each CDR3 protein once. The sample carries approximately 520,000 distinct CDR3 sequences, about 31% recorded once. The sequencing used PBMCs from the stem cell graft donor, collected from the stem cell graft. The source of these receptors is a human donor who donated a stem cell graft to a child with aplastic anemia.

In this sample, this clonotype turned up once. The conserved phenylalanine or tryptophan normally closing the CDR3 is absent here, so this likely arose from a read error. J is TRBJ1-4 and V is TRBV10-3; D remains unclear. The germline V gene encodes CDR1 ENHRY and CDR2 SYGVKD. The CDR3 length is 13 residues. Trimming pared 5 bases from V and 5 bases from J, leaving 9 bases between. CDR3 amino acids: CAISTRDNEKLFI. Written as DNA, the CDR3 is TGTGCCATCAGTACCAGAGACAATGAAAAACTGTTTATT.

The rearrangement uses TRBV7-9 and TRBJ2-1; TRBD1 matches at 7 bases. CDR3 length equals 16 residues. V shed 7 bases and J 8 bases; nucleotides not matched to a gene: 17. The germline gives CDR1 SEHNR, CDR2 FQNEAQ (reference sequence). The CDR3 spells CASTPQGDSPVDEQFF. The CDR3 DNA follows: TGTGCCAGCACACCTCAGGGGGATTCACCCGTCGATGAGCAGTTCTTC.

This chain uses TRBV6-5 with TRBJ1-2; a possible D gene is TRBD1 (5 bases). The CDR3 runs to 14 residues. V lost 4 bases and J lost 5, with 14 bases in between. The germline gives CDR1 MNHEY, CDR2 SVGAGI. The CDR3: CASSFSDTPYGYTF. The CDR3 nucleotides are TGTGCCAGCAGTTTCTCGGACACCCCATATGGCTACACCTTC.

This clonotype has more than one count but fewer than ten. The rearrangement joins TRBV20-1 to TRBJ2-1; D is uncertain. The V end was cut by 3 bases, the J end by 3 bases, with 3 bases between. Germline assignment: CDR1 DFQATT and CDR2 SNEGSKA (reference sequence). There are 11 residues in the CDR3. CDR3 DNA sequence: TGCAGTGCTAGCAACTACAATGAGCAGTTCTTC. It encodes CSASNYNEQFF.

This clonotype has a handful of counts. V and J are TRBV5-5 and TRBJ1-1, with D possibly matching TRBD1 (6 bases). Germline CDR1 SGHKS, CDR2 YYEKEE (reference sequence). The V end was cut by 2 bases, the J end by 4 bases, with 12 bases between. CDR3 size: 14 residues. This chain's CDR3 is CASSLTGLVTEAFF. The CDR3 DNA reads as TGTGCCAGCAGCTTAACAGGGTTAGTCACTGAAGCTTTCTTT.

This clonotype turned up a few times. The chain is built from TRBV7-2 and TRBJ1-1; TRBD1 aligns across 10 bases. The germline V gene encodes CDR1 SGHTA and CDR2 FQGNSA. V lost 4 bases to trimming and J lost 3 bases; unmatched junction nucleotides: 5. This CDR3 contains 15 residues. The chain's CDR3 is CASSWGQGLDTEAFF. DNA of the CDR3: TGTGCCAGCAGCTGGGGACAGGGGCTTGACACTGAAGCTTTCTTT.

A few counts support this clonotype. This chain uses TRBV20-1 with TRBJ2-1, with TRBD2 matching 15 bases. CDR3 length: 14 residues. With 5 bases clipped from V and 5 bases from J, the junction kept 1 base outside the gene matches. CDR1 is DFQATT and CDR2 is SNEGSKA in the germline V gene (reference sequence). The chain's CDR3 is CSARTSGRDNEQFF. Here the CDR3 DNA reads TGCAGTGCTCGGACTAGCGGGAGGGACAATGAGCAGTTCTTC.

This rearrangement joins TRBV6-2 or TRBV6-3 to TRBJ2-1; 9 bases agree with TRBD2. This CDR3 contains 16 residues. Germline-derived CDR1 and CDR2 are MNHEY and SVGEGT. Trimming cost V 0 bases and J 8 bases; bases outside gene matches: 8. CDR3 nucleotide sequence: TGTGCCAGCAGTTACTCGACGGCTAGCGGGGAGCATGAGCAGTTCTTC. Translating gives CASSYSTASGEHEQFF.

A few counts support this clonotype. V usage is TRBV29-1 and J usage is TRBJ2-3, with D hard to call. This CDR3 comprises 13 residues. The germline CDR1 and CDR2 sequences are SQVTM and ANQGSEA. Trimming removed 7 bases from V and 8 bases from J, with 19 bases in between. CDR3 DNA: TGCAGCGCCTCCTTTACACAGCCAGCTACGCAGTATTTT. Translating gives CSASFTQPATQYF.

The chain carries TRBV12-3 or TRBV12-4 and TRBJ1-2; maybe TRBD1 (6 bases). The V and J ends lost 6 bases and 4 bases respectively, with 24 bases between them. The CDR3 runs to 17 residues. The CDR3 reads CASSLITGLRSGYGYTF. CDR3 coding DNA: TGTGCCAGCAGCCTAATTACAGGGTTGAGATCCGGCTATGGCTACACCTTC.

This chain links TRBV19 with TRBJ1-1; a possible D gene is TRBD1 (5 bases). The V end lost 6 bases, the J end lost 3 bases, and 20 bases lay between the germline ends. The CDR3 contains 16 residues. The V gene's germline CDR1 is LNHDA and CDR2 SQIVND (reference sequence). CDR3 sequence reads: CASRTTVVTGDTEAFF. Here the CDR3 DNA reads TGTGCCAGTAGAACGACAGTCGTTACGGGGGACACTGAAGCTTTCTTT.

This chain uses TRBV6-5 with TRBJ2-3, with TRBD2 identical over 7 bases. With 4 bases clipped from V and 6 bases from J, the junction kept 13 bases outside the gene matches. Looked up from germline, CDR1 is MNHEY and CDR2 is SVGAGI. This CDR3 comprises 16 residues. Here the CDR3 DNA reads TGTGCCAGCAGTTCCTTAGGTGCGGGAGACTTGGATACGCAGTATTTT. Translation: CASSSLGAGDLDTQYF.

CDR3 in DNA: TGTGCCTGGAGTGTAGGCCGGGGACAGGTTCCCTCTGGGGCCAACGTCCTGACTTTC. Its protein is CAWSVGRGQVPSGANVLTF. J is TRBJ2-6 and V is TRBV30, with 8 bases fitting TRBD1. The germline CDR1 and CDR2 sequences are GTSNPN and SVGIG (reference sequence). This CDR3 contains 19 residues. Trimming removed 0 bases from V and 0 bases from J; junction bases left unmatched: 10.

This clonotype was detected a few times. The V call is TRBV5-4, the J call TRBJ2-3; D gene uncertain. With 4 bases removed from V and 3 bases from J, the gap between germline ends came to 15 bases. Germline CDR1 and CDR2: SGHNT and YYREEE (reference sequence). This CDR3 is 15 amino acids long. CDR3 in DNA: TGTGCCAGCAGCCCCGGGCCACTGGGTACAGATACGCAGTATTTT. As protein: CASSPGPLGTDTQYF.